The source of this TCR beta chain is a study of control samples from healthy donors and cancer patients. The CDR3 sequence is 11 residues long. V lost 3 bases to trimming and J lost 8 bases, with 10 bases between them. Per the germline V gene, CDR1 is GTSNPN and CDR2 is SVGIG (reference sequence). Measured with immunoSEQ multiplex PCR; TCRdb has only the in-frame clones, and not every one. The sample carries over 200,000 clones, almost 85% recorded once. The sample was PBMCs. This sequence was found in a woman aged 55-69 years with lung cancer. V gene TRBV30 combines with J gene TRBJ1-2; D is unclear. The CDR3 nucleotides read TGTGCCTGGAGGGGTCTAAAGGGCTACACCTTC. Its protein is CAWRGLKGYTF.